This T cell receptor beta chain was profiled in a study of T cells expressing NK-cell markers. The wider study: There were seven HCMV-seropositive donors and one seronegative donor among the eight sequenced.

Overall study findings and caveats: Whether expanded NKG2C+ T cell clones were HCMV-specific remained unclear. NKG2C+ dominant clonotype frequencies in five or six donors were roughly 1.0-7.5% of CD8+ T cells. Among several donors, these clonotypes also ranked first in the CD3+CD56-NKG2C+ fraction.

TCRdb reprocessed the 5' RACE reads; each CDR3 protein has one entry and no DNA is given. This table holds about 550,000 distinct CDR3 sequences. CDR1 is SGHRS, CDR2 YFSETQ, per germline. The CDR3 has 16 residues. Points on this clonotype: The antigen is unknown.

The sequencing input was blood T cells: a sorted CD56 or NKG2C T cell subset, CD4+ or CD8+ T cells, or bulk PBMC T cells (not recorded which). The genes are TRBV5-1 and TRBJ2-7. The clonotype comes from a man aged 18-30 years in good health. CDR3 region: CASSLGTGGVPYEQYF.